The 14 T cell receptor beta chains below come from one sample, sequenced in a study of blood T cell repertoires in COVID-19. Here immunoSEQ multiplex PCR was the method, and the copy in TCRdb shows in-frame clones only, minus some. The repertoire has 150,000 to 200,000 clones, 70% to 90% of them found once; the top ten carry around 6%. Sequencing was done on a sample of peripheral blood. All receptors come from a middle-aged man with active or convalescent COVID-19.

The CDR3: CASSLSGGAPPYEQYF. The CDR3 DNA follows: TGTGCCAGCAGCTTGAGTGGGGGGGCGCCTCCCTACGAGCAGTACTTC. The genes are TRBV5-6 and TRBJ2-7; tentative D call: TRBD2 (7 bases). Germline values: CDR1 SGHDT, CDR2 YYEEEE. V was trimmed by 1 base and J by 2 bases, leaving 16 bases between them. The CDR3 is 16 amino acids.

J is TRBJ2-7 and V is TRBV4-2; TRBD1 agrees at 8 bases. This CDR3 has 13 residues. In germline, CDR1 is LGHNA, CDR2 YNFKEQ. V was clipped by 3 bases and J by 6 bases; unmatched bases: 4. The CDR3 region is CASSHQQGGEQYF. As DNA, the CDR3 is TGTGCCAGCAGCCACCAACAGGGGGGCGAGCAGTACTTC.

V gene TRBV18 combines with J gene TRBJ2-3; TRBD1 is a possible D gene (6 bases). Germline loops: CDR1 KGHSH, CDR2 LQKENI. Trimming cost V 2 bases and J 6 bases, with 18 bases left between them. The CDR3 extends over 16 amino acids. CDR3 loop: CASSPLSTGNGDTQYF. CDR3 nucleotide sequence: TGTGCCAGCTCACCATTAAGCACAGGGAATGGCGATACGCAGTATTTT.

The V call is TRBV24-1, the J call TRBJ1-3, with D perhaps TRBD1 (6 bases). The CDR3 consists of 17 residues. V was cut by 8 bases and J by 0 bases, with 19 bases left in between. Germline CDR1 and CDR2: KGHDR and SFDVKD. This chain's CDR3 is CATIRQEPEYSGNTIYF. The DNA for the CDR3 is TGTGCCACCATCCGACAGGAACCCGAATACTCTGGAAACACCATATATTTT.

The chain uses TRBV6-5 and TRBJ1-1; 10 bases map to TRBD1. The V gene end was trimmed by 4 bases and the J gene end by 0 bases; junction bases not matched to a gene: 2. In germline, CDR1 is MNHEY, CDR2 SVGAGI. The CDR3 length is 15 residues. For the CDR3, the DNA is TGTGCCAGCAGTTCCGGGACAGGGGTGAACACTGAAGCTTTCTTT. Translating gives CASSSGTGVNTEAFF.

CDR3 DNA: TGTGCCAGCAGCAACCCGGGGACCGGGGAGCTGTTTTTT. Residues: CASSNPGTGELFF. This chain uses TRBV11-3 with TRBJ2-2, with D tentatively TRBD2 (5 bases). The V end lost 5 bases, the J end lost 5 bases, and 9 bases lay between the germline ends. Looked up from germline, CDR1 is SGHNT and CDR2 is YENEEA. The CDR3 has 13 residues.

The rearrangement links TRBV3-1 (or the pseudogene TRBV3-2) to TRBJ2-7; D possibly corresponds to TRBD2 (5 bases). This CDR3 has 14 residues. V shed 0 bases and J shed 5 bases, with 11 bases lying between them. CDR1 and CDR2 from the germline V gene are LGHDT and YNNKEL (reference sequence). CDR3 sequence reads: CASSQDISGHEQYF. The CDR3, as DNA: TGTGCCAGCAGCCAAGATATAAGCGGACACGAGCAGTACTTC.

Note on this clone: At one of its ends the junction is not consistent with the germline gene, which may arise from a read error. The chain combines TRBV11-3 with TRBJ1-4, with 10 positions matching TRBD1. This CDR3 comprises 13 residues. Germline CDR1 is SGHNT and CDR2 is YENEEA. The CDR3 DNA follows: TGTGCCAGCAGCCAAACGACAGGGGGCATTGGGGTTTTT. Translating it yields CASSQTTGGIGVF.

The gene calls are TRBV25-1 and TRBJ2-5; D is possibly TRBD1 (6 bases). V lost 5 bases to trimming and J lost 2 bases, with 15 bases between them. Germline CDR1 is MGHDK and CDR2 is SYGVNS. This CDR3 spans 15 amino acids. Here the CDR3 reads CASSWGQGLQETQYF. CDR3 in DNA: TGTGCCAGCAGTTGGGGGCAGGGCCTTCAAGAGACCCAGTACTTC.

This chain links TRBV28 with TRBJ1-4; TRBD1 matches 8 bases. CDR3 size: 15 residues. Germline loops: CDR1 MDHEN, CDR2 SYDVKM. Trimming took 2 bases from V and 7 from J; bases not matched to a gene: 6. The CDR3 sequence: CASSLQGAGIEKLFF. The CDR3 bases are TGTGCCAGCAGTTTACAGGGGGCCGGGATTGAAAAACTGTTTTTT.

The table lists this clone with a few counts. J is TRBJ1-4 and V is TRBV6-5; 9 nucleotides line up with TRBD1. Germline CDR1 MNHEY, CDR2 SVGAGI. The CDR3 is made up of 14 amino acids. Germline trimming cut 7 bases from V and 4 bases from J; bases unmatched to any gene: 4. The DNA for the CDR3 is TGTGCCAGCAAGCAGACAGGGGGTAATGAAAAACTGTTTTTT. This gives the protein CASKQTGGNEKLFF.

The genes are TRBV11-2 and TRBJ2-1; 8 nucleotides align to TRBD2. V lost 4 bases to trimming and J lost 5 bases; unmatched junction nucleotides: 10. Germline V gene lookup returns CDR1 SGHAT and CDR2 FQNNGV. This CDR3 spans 16 amino acids. The CDR3 sequence: CASSSLRGRSDNEQFF. CDR3 nucleotides: TGTGCCAGCAGCTCCCTTCGCGGGAGGAGCGACAATGAGCAGTTCTTC.

The chain combines TRBV19 with TRBJ1-6, with TRBD1 as a possible D gene (6 bases). CDR1 is LNHDA, CDR2 SQIVND, per germline (reference sequence). Trimming cost V 9 bases and J 0 bases, with 9 bases left between them. The CDR3 loop spans 14 amino acids. The CDR3 nucleotides are TGTGCCAGCTCAGGGGACTCCTATAATTCACCCCTCCACTTT. Translating it yields CASSGDSYNSPLHF.

This chain links TRBV19 with TRBJ2-3, with a possible D match to TRBD1 (5 bases). Germline CDR1 reads LNHDA; CDR2 reads SQIVND (reference sequence). The CDR3 runs 15 residues. Trimming took off 3 bases at V and 4 bases at J, with 14 bases between the two ends. CDR3 residues: CASSIGRVGPDTQYF. In DNA form, the CDR3 reads TGTGCCAGTAGTATCGGCAGGGTGGGGCCAGATACGCAGTATTTT.